Only a few counts were recorded for the clone carrying this T cell receptor (beta chain). Researchers prepared the TCRbeta library using unique molecular identifiers, the study reports. MiXCR was run by TCRdb on the PCR reads, yielding one entry per CDR3 protein. The sample lists about 500,000 distinct CDR3 sequences; around a third were seen once. These data belong to a study of T-cell reconstitution after alpha-beta-depleted transplantation in children. The CDR3 runs to 13 residues. Trimming removed 6 bases at V and 6 bases at J, with 12 bases between. In germline, CDR1 is KGHSH, CDR2 LQKENI. Sequenced material: PBMCs from the stem cell graft donor, taken from the stem cell graft. This rearrangement joins TRBV18 to TRBJ2-1; D gene unclear. The sequence derives from a human donor who donated a stem cell graft to a child with aplastic anemia. The CDR3 DNA reads as TGTGCCAGCTCCCTCGCCAGATCCAATGAGCAGTTCTTC. As protein: CASSLARSNEQFF. Full variable domain (rest looked up from reference TRBV18 and TRBJ2-1): NAGVMQNPRHLVRRRGQEARLRCSPMKGHSHVYWYRQLPEEGLKFMVYLQKENIIDESGMPKERFSAEFPKEGPSILRIQQVVRGDSAAYFCASSLARSNEQFFGPGTRLTVL.